Listed below are T cell receptor beta chains from one sample, sequenced in a study of shared clonotypes between healthy human individuals. The method was immunoSEQ multiplex PCR; TCRdb's version includes in-frame clones alone and lacks a portion of them. This table holds about 2.1 million clones, just over 90% found once. Sequencing input: naive CD8+ T cells from PBMCs. These receptors all stem from a young man in good health. Some clones in this sample may be carry-over from other donors' samples. Both conserved end residues are part of each CDR3. The D gene is left open where the match is weak. Some rows mark clone size as missing; the rest say once, few, many or name a class of expanded clone.

D | size | J | V | CDR3 | DNA
. | . | TRBJ2-5 | TRBV29-1 | CSVVAGNIETQYF | TGCAGCGTTGTCGCAGGTAACATAGAGACCCAGTACTTC
TRBD1 | . | TRBJ2-2 | TRBV27 | CASSFGTGTNTGELFF | TGTGCCAGCAGTTTCGGGACAGGGACGAACACCGGGGAGCTGTTTTTT
TRBD1 | . | TRBJ2-1 | TRBV7-9 | CASSFFSAGGLDEQFF | TGTGCCAGCAGCTTCTTCTCGGCAGGGGGTCTGGATGAGCAGTTCTTC
TRBD2 | . | TRBJ2-1 | TRBV29-1 | CSVEMRRESSYNEQFF | TGCAGCGTTGAGATGAGGCGGGAGAGCTCCTACAATGAGCAGTTCTTC
TRBD2 | . | TRBJ2-3 | TRBV7-9 | CASSTPGGKTKTYTDTQYF | TGTGCCAGCAGCACACCCGGGGGGAAGACCAAAACCTACACAGATACGCAGTATTTT
. | . | TRBJ1-3 | TRBV28 | CASSPGTGPGGNTIYF | TGTGCCAGCAGTCCTGGCACGGGGCCGGGGGGAAACACCATATATTTT
TRBD2 | . | TRBJ2-3 | TRBV5-6 | CASSLKVTGGLTDTQYF | TGTGCCAGCAGCTTAAAGGTGACGGGAGGCTTGACAGATACGCAGTATTTT
. | . | TRBJ1-1 | TRBV5-1 | CASSSADGRSGSEAFF | TGCGCCAGCAGCTCGGCCGACGGGCGGAGTGGCTCTGAAGCTTTCTTT
. | . | TRBJ2-5 | TRBV28 | CASSLFQALGEEETQYF | TGTGCCAGCAGTTTATTCCAGGCTCTTGGGGAGGAAGAGACCCAGTACTTC
. | . | TRBJ2-7 | TRBV6-5 | CASSYSAGGGEEYF | TGTGCCAGCAGTTACTCGGCCGGGGGCGGGGAAGAGTACTTC
. | . | TRBJ1-5 | TRBV7-8 | CASSLGAALPPQHF | TGTGCCAGCAGCTTAGGGGCAGCCCTGCCGCCCCAGCATTTT
. | few | TRBJ1-2 | TRBV19 | CASSTGGIDGYTF | TGTGCCAGTAGTACGGGAGGGATCGATGGCTACACCTTC
. | . | TRBJ2-1 | TRBV27 | CATRRAANEQFF | TGTGCCACCCGTCGGGCGGCCAATGAGCAGTTCTTC
. | . | TRBJ1-3 | TRBV2 | CASRWENTIYF | TGTGCCAGCAGGTGGGAAAACACCATATATTTT
. | . | TRBJ2-7 | TRBV6-5 | CASSYGLSSYEQYF | TGTGCCAGCAGTTACGGTTTGAGCTCCTACGAGCAGTACTTC
TRBD2 | once | TRBJ2-7 | TRBV27 | CASSFVSSGTYEQYF | TGTGCCAGCAGTTTTGTCTCTAGCGGTACCTACGAGCAGTACTTC
. | . | TRBJ1-5 | TRBV30 | CACSDPGEGNQPQHF | TGTGCCTGTTCGGATCCCGGCGAGGGCAATCAGCCCCAGCATTTT
. | . | TRBJ2-5 | TRBV21-1 | CASSSGYLRGTQYF | TGTGCCAGCAGCTCAGGCTACCTTAGAGGGACCCAGTACTTC
. | . | TRBJ2-1 | TRBV9 | CASSPGDQKGEQFF | TGTGCCAGCAGCCCTGGGGACCAGAAGGGTGAGCAGTTCTTC
. | . | TRBJ2-1 | TRBV2 | CASSEWIGNEQFF | TGTGCCAGCAGTGAATGGATCGGAAATGAGCAGTTCTTC
. | once | TRBJ2-5 | TRBV9 | CASSAPRGGQETQYF | TGTGCCAGCAGCGCCCCCCGGGGTGGCCAAGAGACCCAGTACTTC
TRBD1 | . | TRBJ2-4 | TRBV28 | CASGPTGGSAKNIQYF | TGTGCCAGCGGACCAACAGGGGGCTCGGCCAAAAACATTCAGTACTTC
. | few | TRBJ1-1 | TRBV29-1 | CSVHQGLTEAFF | TGCAGCGTTCATCAGGGGCTCACTGAAGCTTTCTTT
. | . | TRBJ2-2 | TRBV7-9 | CASSSLRDSYDTGELFF | TGTGCCAGCAGCTCGCTCCGGGACTCTTATGACACCGGGGAGCTGTTTTTT
TRBD1 | . | TRBJ2-7 | TRBV5-4 | CASSWETGGDTYEQYF | TGTGCCAGCAGCTGGGAGACAGGGGGAGATACCTACGAGCAGTACTTC
. | . | TRBJ2-5 | TRBV10-3 | CAISGVLGQETQYF | TGTGCCATCAGTGGGGTTCTGGGGCAAGAGACCCAGTACTTC
. | . | TRBJ2-6 | TRBV13 | CASSLGRTAGANVLTF | TGTGCCAGCAGCTTAGGCCGGACAGCTGGGGCCAACGTCCTGACTTTC
TRBD1 | . | TRBJ2-7 | TRBV4-1 | CASSGTGSYEQYF | TGCGCCAGCAGCGGGACAGGATCCTACGAGCAGTACTTC
TRBD2 | . | TRBJ2-1 | TRBV19 | CASSIRGSGNYEQFF | TGTGCCAGTAGTATTCGGGGTAGCGGGAACTATGAGCAGTTCTTC